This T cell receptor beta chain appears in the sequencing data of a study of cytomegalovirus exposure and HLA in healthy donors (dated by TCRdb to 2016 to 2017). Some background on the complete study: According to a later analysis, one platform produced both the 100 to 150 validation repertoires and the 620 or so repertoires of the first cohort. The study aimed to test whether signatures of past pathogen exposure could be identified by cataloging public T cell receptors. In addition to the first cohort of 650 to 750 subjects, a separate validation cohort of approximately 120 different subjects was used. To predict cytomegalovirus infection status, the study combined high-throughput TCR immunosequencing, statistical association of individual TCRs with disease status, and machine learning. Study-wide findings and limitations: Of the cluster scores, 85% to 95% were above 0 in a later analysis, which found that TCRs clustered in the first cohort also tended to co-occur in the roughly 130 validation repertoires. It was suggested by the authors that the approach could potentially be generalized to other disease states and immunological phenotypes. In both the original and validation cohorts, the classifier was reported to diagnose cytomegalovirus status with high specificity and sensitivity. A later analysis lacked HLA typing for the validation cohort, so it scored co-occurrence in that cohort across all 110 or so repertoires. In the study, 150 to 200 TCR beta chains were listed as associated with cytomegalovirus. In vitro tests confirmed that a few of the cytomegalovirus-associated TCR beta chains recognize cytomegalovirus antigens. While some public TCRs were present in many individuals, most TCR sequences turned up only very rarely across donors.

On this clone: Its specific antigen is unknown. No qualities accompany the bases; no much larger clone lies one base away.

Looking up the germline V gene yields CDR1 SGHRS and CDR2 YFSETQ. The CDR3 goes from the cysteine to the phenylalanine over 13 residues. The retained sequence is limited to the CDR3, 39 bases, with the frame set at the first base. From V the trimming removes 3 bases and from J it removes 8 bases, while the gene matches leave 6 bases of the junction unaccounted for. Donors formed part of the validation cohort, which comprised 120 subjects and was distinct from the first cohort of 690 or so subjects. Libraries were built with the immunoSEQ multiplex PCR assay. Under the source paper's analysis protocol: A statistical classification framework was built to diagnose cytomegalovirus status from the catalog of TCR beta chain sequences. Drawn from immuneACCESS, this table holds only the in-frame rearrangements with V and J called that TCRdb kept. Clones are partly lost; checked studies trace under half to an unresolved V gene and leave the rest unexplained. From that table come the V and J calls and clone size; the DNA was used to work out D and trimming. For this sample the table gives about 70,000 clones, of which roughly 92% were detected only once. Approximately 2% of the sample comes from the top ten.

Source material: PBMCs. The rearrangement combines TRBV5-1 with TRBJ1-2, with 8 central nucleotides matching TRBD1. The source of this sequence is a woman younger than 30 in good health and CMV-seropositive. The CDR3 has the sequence CASSSETGVGYTF. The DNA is TGCGCCAGCAGCTCCGAGACAGGGGTCGGCTACACCTTC.